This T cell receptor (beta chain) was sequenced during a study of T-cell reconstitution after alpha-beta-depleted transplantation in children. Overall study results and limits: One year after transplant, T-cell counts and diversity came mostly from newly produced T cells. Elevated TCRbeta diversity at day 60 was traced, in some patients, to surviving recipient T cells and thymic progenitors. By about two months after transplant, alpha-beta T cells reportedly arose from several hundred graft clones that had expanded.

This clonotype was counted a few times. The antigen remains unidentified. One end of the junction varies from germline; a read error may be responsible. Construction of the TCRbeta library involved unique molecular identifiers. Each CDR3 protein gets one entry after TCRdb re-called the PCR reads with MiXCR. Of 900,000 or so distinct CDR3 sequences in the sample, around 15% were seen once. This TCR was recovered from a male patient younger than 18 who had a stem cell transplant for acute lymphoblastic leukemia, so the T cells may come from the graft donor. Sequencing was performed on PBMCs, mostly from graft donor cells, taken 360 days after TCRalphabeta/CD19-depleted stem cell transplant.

For the CDR3, the DNA is TGTGCCAGCAGTTTCGGGCTAGCGGGAGCTGGTATCCTTTGCTTC. Translation: CASSFGLAGAGILCF. The V gene is TRBV12-3 or TRBV12-4, the J gene TRBJ2-1; 10 nucleotides line up with TRBD2. There are 15 residues in the CDR3.